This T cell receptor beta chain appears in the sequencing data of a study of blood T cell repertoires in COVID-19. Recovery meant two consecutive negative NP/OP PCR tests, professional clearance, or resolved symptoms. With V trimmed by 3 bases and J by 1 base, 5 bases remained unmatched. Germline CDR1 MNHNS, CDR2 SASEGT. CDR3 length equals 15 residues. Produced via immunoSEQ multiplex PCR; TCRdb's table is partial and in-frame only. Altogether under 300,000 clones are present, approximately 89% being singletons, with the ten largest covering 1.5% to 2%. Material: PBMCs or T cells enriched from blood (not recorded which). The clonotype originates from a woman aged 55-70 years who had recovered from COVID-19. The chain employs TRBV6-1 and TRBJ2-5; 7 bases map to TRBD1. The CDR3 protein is CASSETGTPQETQYF. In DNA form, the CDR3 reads TGTGCCAGCAGTGAGACAGGGACCCCCCAAGAGACCCAGTACTTC.